A selection of T cell receptor beta chains follows, all from one sample in a study of blood T cell repertoires in COVID-19. Clones were sequenced by immunoSEQ multiplex PCR, and TCRdb holds only the in-frame ones, with some missing. This sample yields 400,000 to 500,000 clones, of which over 75% are seen a single time; 1.8% belongs to the top ten. Sequenced input: PBMCs or T cells enriched from blood (not recorded which). The receptors derive from a woman aged 40 to 50 who had recovered from COVID-19. The CDR3 runs from the conserved cysteine through the conserved F or W. The D gene is left open where the match is weak. Size is stated for part of the rows, as once, few or many counts, or as a class when the clone is expanded.

>-|TRBV2|TRBJ2-1|-
TGTGCCAGCAGTGGGATAGCGGTATCGGGTGAGCAGTTCTTC
CASSGIAVSGEQFF
>-|TRBV11-3|TRBJ1-2|TRBD1
TGTGCCAGCAGCGGCCGGGACAGGGGGCTCTATGGCTACACCTTC
CASSGRDRGLYGYTF
>-|TRBV30|TRBJ2-3|TRBD1
TGTGCCTGGACCGAGCCGACAGGGTTTGAGAAGTCAGATACGCAGTATTTT
CAWTEPTGFEKSDTQYF
>-|TRBV7-2|TRBJ1-2|TRBD1
TGTGCCAGCAGCTCACAGGGGATATCTAACTATGGCTACACCTTC
CASSSQGISNYGYTF
>once|TRBV5-1|TRBJ2-3|-
TGCGCCAGCAGCGGCGGGTCCAATGGAGATACGCAGTATTTT
CASSGGSNGDTQYF
>-|TRBV15|TRBJ1-3|-
TGTGCCACCAGCGGCGGGTCAGGAGCTGGAAACACCATATATTTT
CATSGGSGAGNTIYF
>-|TRBV4-1|TRBJ1-5|-
TGCGCCAGCAGCCAAGGGGGAAGGGGGAATAATCAGCCCCAGCATTTT
CASSQGGRGNNQPQHF
>-|TRBV20-1|TRBJ2-7|-
TGCAGTGCGTGGAGCTACGAGCAGTACTTC
CSAWSYEQYF
>-|TRBV7-6|TRBJ2-1|-
TGTGCCAGCAGCCAAAACCCGAGGGACAATGAGCAGTTCTTC
CASSQNPRDNEQFF
>-|TRBV29-1|TRBJ1-2|-
TGCAGCTTTGGACAGTCAGTGGGCTACACCTTC
CSFGQSVGYTF
>-|TRBV19|TRBJ1-5|-
TGTGCCAGTAGTACCCGACAGGCTGGCAATCAGCCCCAGCATTTT
CASSTRQAGNQPQHF
>-|TRBV9|TRBJ2-1|TRBD2
TGTGCCAGCAGCGTAGAACTAGCGGGGGGTGAGCAGTTCTTC
CASSVELAGGEQFF
>-|TRBV19|TRBJ2-5|TRBD2
TGTGCCAGTAGTATCGTCGGTAGCGGGAGGGAGACCCAGTACTTC
CASSIVGSGRETQYF
>-|TRBV6-2/TRBV6-3|TRBJ2-3|-
TGTGCCAGCAGTTATGAGGGTACGCAGTATTTT
CASSYEGTQYF
>once|TRBV5-4|TRBJ1-2|-
TGTGCCAGCAGCACCTATACAGGGCTGAACTATGGCTACACCTTC
CASSTYTGLNYGYTF
>-|TRBV6-2/TRBV6-3|TRBJ2-2|TRBD2
TGTGCCAGCAGCATCGCGACTAGCGGTACGAACACCGGGGAGCTGTTTTTT
CASSIATSGTNTGELFF
>once|TRBV5-1|TRBJ2-1|TRBD1
TGCGCCAGCAGTGGGACAGGGGATGAGCAGTTCTTC
CASSGTGDEQFF
>-|TRBV18|TRBJ2-7|TRBD2
TGTGCCAGCTCCCCAAAACCGGGACTAGCGGGAGGCGAGCAGTACTTC
CASSPKPGLAGGEQYF
>-|TRBV2|TRBJ1-5|-
TGTGCCAGCACAGATTCCGACTACAATCAGCCCCAGCATTTT
CASTDSDYNQPQHF
>-|TRBV19|TRBJ2-7|TRBD2
TGTGCCAGTAGTATAGATCGCGGGAGAGGGTACGAGCAGTACTTC
CASSIDRGRGYEQYF
>-|TRBV27|TRBJ1-1|TRBD1
TGTGCCAGCAGTCCGAGGGGACAGGACGGCACTGAAGCTTTCTTT
CASSPRGQDGTEAFF
>-|TRBV29-1|TRBJ1-1|-
TGCAGCGTTGATGGAGACGGATTAGAGGATTGGAATTTT
CSVDGDGLEDWNF
>once|TRBV9|TRBJ2-2|-
TGTGCCAGCAGCCCGACAGCTTCTGGCGGGGAGCTGTTTTTT
CASSPTASGGELFF
>-|TRBV5-1|TRBJ1-6|-
TGCGCCAGCAGCTTAAAGGACCTAGCTTATAATTCACCCCTCCACTTT
CASSLKDLAYNSPLHF
>-|TRBV5-4|TRBJ1-2|TRBD1
TGTGCCAGCAGCTTGGGTCCCGGGACAGGGGGTGGAGGCTACACCTTC
CASSLGPGTGGGGYTF
>-|TRBV7-2|TRBJ1-5|-
TGTGCCAGCAGCTTAGCAGGGGTTAGGACTCAGCCCCAGCATTTT
CASSLAGVRTQPQHF
>once|TRBV10-1|TRBJ2-7|-
TGCGCCAGCAGTGAGGCTCCGGACATGGGAGAGCAGTACTTC
CASSEAPDMGEQYF
>-|TRBV7-2|TRBJ2-5|TRBD2
TGTGCCAGCAGCTTGTGGACTAGCTCAGAGACCCAGTACTTC
CASSLWTSSETQYF
>-|TRBV11-3|TRBJ2-7|-
TGTGCCAGCAGCTACTGGGGGCAGGACTACGAGCAGTACTTC
CASSYWGQDYEQYF
>-|TRBV30|TRBJ1-5|-
TGTGCCTGGAGTGTGCGGGGCGGGGGGGATCAGCCCCAGCATTTT
CAWSVRGGGDQPQHF
>-|TRBV4-2|TRBJ1-1|-
TGTGCCAGCAGCCAAGATAGCAGGGCAACCGCTGAAGCTTTCTTT
CASSQDSRATAEAFF
>-|TRBV7-2|TRBJ1-1|-
TGTGCCAGCAGCTTATTACAGCAATACACTGAAGCTTTCTTT
CASSLLQQYTEAFF
>-|TRBV2|TRBJ1-5|TRBD1
TGTGCCAGCCAGGACAGGGTCGAACAGCCCCAGCATTTT
CASQDRVEQPQHF
>-|TRBV7-2|TRBJ2-7|TRBD2
TGTGCCAGCAGCTCACGGACTAGCGGGAGTAGGTACGAGCAGTACTTC
CASSSRTSGSRYEQYF
>-|TRBV2|TRBJ2-1|TRBD2
TGTGCCAGCAGTGACAGCGGGAGTCTCTATGAGCAGTTCTTC
CASSDSGSLYEQFF
>-|TRBV5-1|TRBJ1-3|-
TGCGCCAGCAGCTGGGTGGGGGGATTCTCTGGAAACACCATATATTTT
CASSWVGGFSGNTIYF
>-|TRBV30|TRBJ1-1|-
TGTGCCTGGGGTCCGAACCAGGCTGAAGCTTTCTTT
CAWGPNQAEAFF
>-|TRBV29-1|TRBJ2-7|-
TGCAGCGTTGGTGGTGGGGCGAGCTACGAGCAGTACTTC
CSVGGGASYEQYF
>-|TRBV5-8|TRBJ2-3|TRBD2
TGTGCCAGCAGTCCCCGGGACTACCTCCCCAAACCAGATACGCAGTATTTT
CASSPRDYLPKPDTQYF
>few|TRBV4-1|TRBJ1-1|-
TGCGCCAGCAGCCAAGGGATTAACAGGGAGAACACTGAAGCTTTCTTT
CASSQGINRENTEAFF
>-|TRBV7-8|TRBJ1-1|TRBD1
TGTGCCAGCAGCTTAGCCCCAGGGGGGACCGGCACTGAAGCTTTCTTT
CASSLAPGGTGTEAFF
>-|TRBV10-3|TRBJ1-2|TRBD1
TGTGCCATCAGTGAGTCAACAGGGGATGGCTACACCTTC
CAISESTGDGYTF
>-|TRBV6-5|TRBJ1-6|-
TGTGCCAGCAGCCCGGGAATCGGTAGGACCCTCCACTTT
CASSPGIGRTLHF
>-|TRBV29-1|TRBJ2-5|TRBD2
TGCAGCGTTAGCGGGAGGGCTTCGGAGACCCAGTACTTC
CSVSGRASETQYF
>-|TRBV11-3|TRBJ1-2|-
TGTGCCAGCAGCTCCCCAACAGAGGAGGGATTCTATGGCTACACCTTC
CASSSPTEEGFYGYTF
>-|TRBV5-6|TRBJ2-4|-
TGTGCCAGCAGCTACCCGGGAGAGGTAGCCAAAAACATTCAGTACTTC
CASSYPGEVAKNIQYF
>few|TRBV5-1|TRBJ1-4|TRBD1
TGCGCCAGCAGCTTCGGACAGGGGAAGAATGAAAAACTGTTTTTT
CASSFGQGKNEKLFF
>-|TRBV18|TRBJ1-6|-
TGTGCCAGCTCAAACGCAGGAAATTCACCCCTCCACTTT
CASSNAGNSPLHF
>-|TRBV10-3|TRBJ2-5|-
TGTGCCATCAGCCATGGGGAGTACGACCAGTACTTC
CAISHGEYDQYF
>-|TRBV29-1|TRBJ2-1|TRBD1
TGCAGCGCTGCCGGGACAGGGTACAATGAGCAGTTCTTC
CSAAGTGYNEQFF
>-|TRBV2|TRBJ1-2|-
TGTGCCAGCAATGGGCGCGGGCAGGCCTCATATGGCTACACCTTC
CASNGRGQASYGYTF
>-|TRBV15|TRBJ2-5|-
TGTGCCACCAGCAGACCACAGGGCCAAGAGACCCAGTACTTC
CATSRPQGQETQYF
>-|TRBV10-3|TRBJ2-5|TRBD2
TGTGCCATCAGTGAAGGACTAGGGGTGGAGACCCAGTACTTC
CAISEGLGVETQYF